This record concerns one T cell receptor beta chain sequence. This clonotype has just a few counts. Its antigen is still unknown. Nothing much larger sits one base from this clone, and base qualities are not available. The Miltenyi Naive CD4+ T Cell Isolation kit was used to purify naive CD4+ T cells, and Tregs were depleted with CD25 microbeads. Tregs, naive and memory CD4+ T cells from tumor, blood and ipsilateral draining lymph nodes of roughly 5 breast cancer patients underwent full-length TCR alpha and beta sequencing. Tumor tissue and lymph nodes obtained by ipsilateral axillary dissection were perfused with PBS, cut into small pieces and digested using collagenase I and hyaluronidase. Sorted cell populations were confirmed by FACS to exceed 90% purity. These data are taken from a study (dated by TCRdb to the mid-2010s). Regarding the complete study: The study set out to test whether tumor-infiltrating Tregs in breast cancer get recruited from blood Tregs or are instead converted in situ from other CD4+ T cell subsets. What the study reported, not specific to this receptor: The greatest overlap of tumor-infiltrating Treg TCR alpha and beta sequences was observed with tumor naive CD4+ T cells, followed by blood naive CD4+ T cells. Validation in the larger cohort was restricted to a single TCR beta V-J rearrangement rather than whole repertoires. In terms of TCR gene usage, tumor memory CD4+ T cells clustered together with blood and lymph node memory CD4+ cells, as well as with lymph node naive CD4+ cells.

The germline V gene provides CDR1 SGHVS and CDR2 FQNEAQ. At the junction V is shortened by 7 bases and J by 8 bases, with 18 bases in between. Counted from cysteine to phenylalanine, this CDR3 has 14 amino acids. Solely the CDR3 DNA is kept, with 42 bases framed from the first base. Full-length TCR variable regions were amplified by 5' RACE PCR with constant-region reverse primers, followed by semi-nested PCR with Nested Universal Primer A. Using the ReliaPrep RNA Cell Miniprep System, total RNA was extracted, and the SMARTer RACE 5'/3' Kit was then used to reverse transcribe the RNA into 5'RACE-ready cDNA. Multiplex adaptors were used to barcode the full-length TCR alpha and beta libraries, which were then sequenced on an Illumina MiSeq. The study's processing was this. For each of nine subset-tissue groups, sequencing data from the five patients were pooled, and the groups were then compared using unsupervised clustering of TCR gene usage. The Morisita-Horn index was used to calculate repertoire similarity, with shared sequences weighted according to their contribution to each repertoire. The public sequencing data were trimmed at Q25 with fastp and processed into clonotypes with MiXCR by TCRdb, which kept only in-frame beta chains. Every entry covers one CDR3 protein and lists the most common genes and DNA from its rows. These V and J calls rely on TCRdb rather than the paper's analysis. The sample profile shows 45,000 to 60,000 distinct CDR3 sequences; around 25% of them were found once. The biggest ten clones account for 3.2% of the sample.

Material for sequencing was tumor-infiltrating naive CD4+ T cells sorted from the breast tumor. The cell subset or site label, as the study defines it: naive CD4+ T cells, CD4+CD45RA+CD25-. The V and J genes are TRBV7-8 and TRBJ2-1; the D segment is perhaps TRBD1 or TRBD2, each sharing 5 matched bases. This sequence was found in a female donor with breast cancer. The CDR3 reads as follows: CASTPGQAEDEQFF. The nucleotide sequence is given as TGTGCCAGCACACCGGGGCAGGCGGAGGATGAGCAGTTCTTC. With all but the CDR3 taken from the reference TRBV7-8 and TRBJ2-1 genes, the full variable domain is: GAGVSQSPRYKVAKRGQDVALRCDPISGHVSLFWYQQALGQGPEFLTYFQNEAQLDKSGLPSDRFFAERPEGSVSTLKIQRTQQEDSAVYLCASTPGQAEDEQFFGPGTRLTVL.